The 28 T cell receptor beta chains below come from one sample, sequenced in a study of regulatory T cells in long-lasting Graves disease. Construction of the TCR beta libraries employed iRepertoire HTBI primers in conjunction with Arm-PCR of CDR3 regions. Each CDR3 protein gets one entry after TCRdb re-called the multiplex PCR reads with MiXCR. The sample records 250,000 or so distinct CDR3 sequences, around 20% being singletons. Regarding time point: newly diagnosed GD, antithyroid drugs for less than 3 months. PBMCs provided the RNA from which the TCR library was made. Sequenced material: peripheral blood mononuclear cells (PBMCs), taken at new diagnosis, from a patient treated with antithyroid drugs. The receptors stem from a female donor with Graves disease.

This clonotype was picked up many times. This chain joins TRBV7-9 and TRBJ1-1; 8 bases fit TRBD1. V gave up 5 bases and J gave up 5 bases; unmatched junction bases: 4. The CDR3 is made up of 13 amino acids. The germline gives CDR1 SEHNR, CDR2 FQNEAQ (reference sequence). The CDR3, as DNA: TGTGCCAGCAGCGACAGGGGTCGGACTGAAGCTTTCTTT. Translation: CASSDRGRTEAFF.

This chain links TRBV28 with TRBJ2-5; D may be TRBD1 or TRBD2 (6 bases each). The CDR3 runs 15 residues. V was pared by 3 bases and J by 5 bases, with 16 bases between. CDR1 and CDR2 from the germline V gene are MDHEN and SYDVKM. The CDR3 sequence is CASSLGGAWRETQYF. The CDR3 DNA is TGTGCCAGCAGTTTGGGGGGCGCGTGGAGGGAGACCCAGTACTTC.

In its sample, this clonotype was seen many times. V usage is TRBV5-5 and J usage is TRBJ2-1; D call uncertain. The ends were cut back, 0 bases at V and 8 bases at J, with 3 bases in the middle. Per the germline V gene, CDR1 is SGHKS and CDR2 is YYEKEE (reference sequence). This CDR3 has 11 residues. The CDR3 spells CASSLAYEQFF. CDR3 DNA sequence: TGTGCCAGCAGCTTGGCTTATGAGCAGTTCTTC.

The chain has TRBV10-3 and TRBJ2-3; D remains ambiguous. Germline lookup yields CDR1 ENHRY and CDR2 SYGVKD. V lost 10 bases and J lost 2, with 13 bases in between. The CDR3 consists of 13 residues. Written as DNA, the CDR3 is TGTGCCACAGTGAGGAAACCCACAGATACGCAGTATTTT. This encodes CATVRKPTDTQYF.

This clonotype was detected ten times or more. This chain links TRBV12-3 or TRBV12-4 with TRBJ1-2, with TRBD1 identical over 11 bases. Losses at the gene ends were 5 bases for V and 6 bases for J; bases not matched to a gene: 5. The CDR3 has 14 residues. The CDR3 region has the DNA TGTGCCAGCAGTCCCCGGGACAGGGGGAATGGCTACACCTTC. Translating it yields CASSPRDRGNGYTF.

In its sample, this clonotype was seen many times. V usage is TRBV7-2 and J usage is TRBJ1-3; D is perhaps TRBD1 (6 bases). This CDR3 spans 16 amino acids. With 4 bases removed from V and 5 bases from J, the gap between germline ends came to 18 bases. Germline CDR1 and CDR2: SGHTA and FQGNSA. CDR3 sequence (DNA): TGTGCCAGCAGCTCCCGGGGGGGGGCAGGACGAAACACCATATATTTT. Its translation: CASSSRGGAGRNTIYF.

Many counts were recorded for this clonotype. V gene TRBV7-6 combines with J gene TRBJ2-1; TRBD1 matches 11 bases. Germline CDR1 SGHVS, CDR2 FNYEAQ. Trimming at V came to 5 bases and at J to 10 bases, leaving 13 bases not matched to a gene. This CDR3 has 16 residues. The CDR3 bases are TGTGCCAGCAGCGCTAGGGTAGGACAGGGGGCTCGCGAGCAGTTCTTC. It encodes CASSARVGQGAREQFF.

This clonotype was observed a handful of times. This sequence joins TRBV6-2 or TRBV6-3 and TRBJ1-6; D uncertain. The CDR3 has 15 residues. V dropped 8 bases and J dropped 0 bases, with 11 bases sitting between them. Looked up from germline, CDR1 is MNHEY and CDR2 is SVGEGT. In DNA, the CDR3 is TGTGCCAGCTTGCTAGCGAGCTCCTATAATTCACCCCTCCACTTT. It is translated as CASLLASSYNSPLHF.

Many counts were recorded for this clonotype. This chain uses TRBV7-9 with TRBJ2-4; tentatively, D is TRBD1 or TRBD2 (6 bases each). The CDR3 totals 20 residues. Trimming left V 5 bases short and J 0 bases short, with 26 bases between. The germline V gene has CDR1 SEHNR and CDR2 FQNEAQ (reference sequence). The CDR3 region has the DNA TGTGCCAGCAGCCCGTTACCTGGGGGGCAAGTACGACTAGCCAAAAACATTCAGTACTTC. It codes for CASSPLPGGQVRLAKNIQYF.

V is TRBV20-1 and J is TRBJ2-5, with 9 bases that match TRBD2. The J segment lost 3 bases and the V segment lost 6 bases, leaving 2 bases of the junction unmatched. CDR3 size: 12 residues. Germline V gives CDR1 DFQATT, CDR2 SNEGSKA (reference sequence). In DNA, the CDR3 is TGCAGTGCCCCTAGCGGGAAAGAGACCCAGTACTTC. It is translated as CSAPSGKETQYF.

This clonotype was seen ten or more times. The chain couples TRBV7-6 to TRBJ1-5; TRBD1 is a possible D gene (5 bases). The V end lost 0 bases, the J end lost 6 bases, and 15 bases lay between the germline ends. CDR1 and CDR2 (germline): SGHVS, FNYEAQ. This CDR3 contains 16 residues. The CDR3 DNA follows: TGTGCCAGCAGCTTAGCGGCCGGGGGTAATGGTCAGCCCCAGCATTTT. Residues: CASSLAAGGNGQPQHF. The full variable domain, in which reference TRBV7-6 and TRBJ1-5 provide the parts outside the CDR3, is GAGVSQSPRYKVTKRGQDVALRCDPISGHVSLYWYRQALGQGPEFLTYFNYEAQQDKSGLPNDRFSAERPEGSISTLTIQRTEQRDSAMYRCASSLAAGGNGQPQHFGDGTRLSIL.

This sequence joins TRBV7-9 and TRBJ2-7, with a possible D match to TRBD2 (5 bases). The V gene's germline CDR1 is SEHNR and CDR2 FQNEAQ (reference sequence). The CDR3 runs to 15 residues. The V gene lost 7 bases and the J gene lost 3 bases, with 19 bases spanning the gap. The CDR3 loop reads CASTRGGALDYEQYF. As DNA, the CDR3 is TGTGCCAGCACCCGAGGAGGCGCCTTAGACTACGAGCAGTACTTC.

This chain links TRBV5-4 with TRBJ1-1; 7 positions match TRBD1. Germline loops: CDR1 SGHNT, CDR2 YYREEE (reference sequence). This CDR3 has 16 residues. V lost 4 bases and J lost 3; bases outside the gene matches: 12. CDR3 protein: CASSPNRGLLDTEAFF. The DNA of the CDR3 is TGTGCCAGCAGCCCCAACAGGGGTCTCTTGGACACTGAAGCTTTCTTT.

At least ten counts were recorded for this clonotype. The chain couples TRBV7-3 to TRBJ2-1; 12 bases are shared with TRBD2. Germline trimming cut 4 bases from V and 7 bases from J; bases unmatched to any gene: 8. The CDR3 consists of 16 residues. Germline V lookup: CDR1 SGHTA, CDR2 FQGTGA. CDR3 sequence: CASSYYATSGSNEQFF. CDR3 nucleotide sequence: TGTGCCAGCAGCTACTATGCGACTAGCGGGAGTAATGAGCAGTTCTTC.

J is TRBJ1-3 and V is TRBV30; 7 nucleotides align to TRBD1. The CDR3 sequence is 13 residues long. Germline trimming cut 5 bases from V and 4 bases from J; bases unmatched to any gene: 5. Germline-derived CDR1 and CDR2 are GTSNPN and SVGIG (reference sequence). In nucleotides, the CDR3 is TGTGCCTGGGGGAGACAGGGCGGAAACACCATATATTTT. Translating it yields CAWGRQGGNTIYF.

In its sample, this clonotype was seen many times. The junction departs from the called germline gene at one end, perhaps through a read error. For the CDR3, the DNA is TGTGCCAGCAGCTCCTCGGGGGCTAGCAATCAGCCCCAGCATTTT. Its protein product is CASSSSGASNQPQHF. The chain recombines TRBV5-1 with TRBJ1-5, with a tentative D call TRBD1 (6 bases). CDR1 and CDR2 (germline): SGHRS, YFSETQ. The CDR3 covers 15 residues.

This clonotype has a count of ten or more. The V gene is TRBV28, the J gene TRBJ2-5; TRBD1 might be the D (5 bases). The germline V gene has CDR1 MDHEN and CDR2 SYDVKM. The CDR3 spans 15 residues. Trimming pared 5 bases from V and 2 bases from J, leaving 15 bases between. Here the CDR3 DNA reads TGTGCCAGCAGTCCCTCCCTTGGGGCTCAAGAGACCCAGTACTTC. As protein: CASSPSLGAQETQYF.

The table lists this clonotype with a few counts. The V gene is TRBV7-9, the J gene TRBJ2-1; the match to TRBD1 covers 8 bases. The CDR3 contains 16 residues. From germline, CDR1 is SEHNR and CDR2 FQNEAQ (reference sequence). The V segment lost 5 bases and the J segment 0 bases; nucleotides outside the gene matches: 6. In DNA form, the CDR3 reads TGTGCCAGCAGCGCTAACAGGGGGGTCTCCTACAATGAGCAGTTCTTC. The encoded protein is CASSANRGVSYNEQFF.

The chain employs TRBV11-2 and TRBJ2-3, with 9 positions matching TRBD2. The CDR3 runs 15 residues. Germline-derived CDR1 and CDR2 are SGHAT and FQNNGV. J lost 2 bases, V lost 3 bases, and 3 bases had no gene match. The CDR3 here is CASSFSGSHTDTQYF. The DNA of the CDR3 is TGTGCCAGCAGCTTTAGCGGGAGTCACACAGATACGCAGTATTTT.

This clonotype came up a few times. The V gene is TRBV4-1, the J gene TRBJ2-7, with TRBD2 matching 12 bases. The CDR3 totals 18 residues. Germline V lookup: CDR1 MGHRA, CDR2 YSYEKL. V gave up 0 bases and J gave up 4 bases; unmatched junction bases: 10. The CDR3 nucleotides read TGCGCCAGCAGCCAAGAAGCGTGGACTAGCGGGACGCCGTACGAGCAGTACTTC. Translation gives CASSQEAWTSGTPYEQYF.

The chain employs TRBV4-3 and TRBJ2-1, with D perhaps TRBD2 (5 bases). This CDR3 has 14 amino acids. V was cut by 4 bases and J by 7 bases, with 14 bases left in between. The germline CDR1 and CDR2 sequences are LGHNA and YSLEER. CDR3 sequence: CASSLGRGRNEQFF. The CDR3 DNA reads TGCGCCAGCAGCCTAGGCCGAGGGAGAAATGAGCAGTTCTTC.

This clonotype has at least ten counts. This sequence joins TRBV20-1 and TRBJ2-7; TRBD2 matches at 14 bases. The germline gives CDR1 DFQATT, CDR2 SNEGSKA (reference sequence). This CDR3 spans 15 amino acids. Trimming took 6 bases from V and 4 from J; bases not matched to a gene: 8. The CDR3 bases are TGCAGTGCCCAGGGGACTAGCGGGAGTTTGTACGAGCAGTACTTC. Its translation: CSAQGTSGSLYEQYF.

This clonotype has a count of ten or more. The chain is built from TRBV20-1 and TRBJ2-3; D is perhaps TRBD1 (6 bases). The germline CDR1 and CDR2 sequences are DFQATT and SNEGSKA (reference sequence). This CDR3 comprises 15 residues. Trimming shortened V by 4 bases and J by 2 bases, and 16 bases separated the two germline ends. CDR3 sequence: CSATDPGQPTDTQYF. The CDR3 nucleotides are TGCAGTGCTACTGACCCGGGACAACCCACAGATACGCAGTATTTT.

This clonotype was found many times. The CDR3 loop reads CASSGPGQSYYGYTF. The CDR3 region has the DNA TGTGCCAGCAGTGGACCGGGACAGTCTTACTATGGCTACACCTTC. The chain recombines TRBV28 with TRBJ1-2, with 7 bases lining up with TRBD1. Germline assignment: CDR1 MDHEN and CDR2 SYDVKM. V dropped 5 bases and J dropped 3; count of bases not matched to a gene: 9. The CDR3 extends over 15 amino acids.

Many counts were recorded for this clonotype. The chain combines TRBV18 with TRBJ2-7; D remains unclear. The germline V gene encodes CDR1 KGHSH and CDR2 LQKENI. V lost 2 bases and J lost 6, with 14 bases in between. The CDR3 length is 14 residues. The CDR3 nucleotides are TGTGCCAGCTCACCATGGCAATGGTTAGGCGAGCAGTACTTC. Encoded protein: CASSPWQWLGEQYF. Complete variable domain (other parts from reference TRBV18 and TRBJ2-7): NAGVMQNPRHLVRRRGQEARLRCSPMKGHSHVYWYRQLPEEGLKFMVYLQKENIIDESGMPKERFSAEFPKEGPSILRIQQVVRGDSAAYFCASSPWQWLGEQYFGPGTRLTVT.

This clonotype was counted many times. An end of the junction does not agree with germline; a read error may underlie this. The V and J genes are TRBV7-2 and TRBJ2-7; 11 nucleotides match TRBD2. The CDR3 length is 13 residues. Germline loops: CDR1 SGHTA, CDR2 FQGNSA. The CDR3 region has the DNA TGTGCCAGCAGCTTAGCGCAGGGACTAGCGGAGAACTTC. As protein: CASSLAQGLAENF.

Note on this clonotype: It differs at one base from a far larger clone, so likely a read error. The chain has TRBV2 and TRBJ2-3; 12 positions agree with TRBD2. The end of the DNA aligns better with TRBJ2-1, so the J call may be wrong. The CDR3 is made up of 14 amino acids. The germline CDR1 and CDR2 sequences are SNHLY and FYNNEI. CDR3 sequence (DNA): TGTGCCAGCCATCCGGGACTAGCGGGTCACGAGCAGTTCTTC. This codes for CASHPGLAGHEQFF.

The rearrangement joins TRBV5-1 to TRBJ1-4; D is uncertain. The CDR3 length is 15 residues. V was cut by 0 bases and J by 5 bases, with 11 bases left in between. Germline V gives CDR1 SGHRS, CDR2 YFSETQ. The CDR3 bases are TGCGCCAGCAGCTTGGGGGCAGGTAACAATGAAAAACTGTTTTTT. This sequence encodes CASSLGAGNNEKLFF.